This T cell receptor beta chain originates from a study of shared clonotypes between healthy human individuals. Regarding the study as a whole: Relative to memory subsets, naive subsets generally showed larger estimated richness. The donor pool, a small one, limited the genetic and exposure-history diversity represented.

Data came from immunoSEQ multiplex PCR; TCRdb stores just in-frame clones and leaves some out. Among about 980,000 clones listed, 70% to 85% were seen once. Donors comprised only Caucasian adults living in Nashville, Tennessee. Details on this clone: Its specificity is unknown.

Looked up from germline, CDR1 is MNHEY and CDR2 is SVGAGI. V lost 4 bases and J lost 5, with 17 bases in between. CDR3 size: 15 residues. This rearrangement joins TRBV6-5 to TRBJ1-2; perhaps TRBD1 as D (5 bases). This TCR derives from a man younger than 30 in good health. The sample comprised memory CD4+ T cells sorted from blood. The subset: CD45RA-negative fraction. DNA for the CDR3: TGTGCCAGCAGTTCGATCTCGACAGCGGGGTATGGCTACACCTTC. Residues: CASSSISTAGYGYTF.